This TCR beta chain originates from a study of cytomegalovirus exposure and HLA in healthy donors. Every donor was a healthy person donating bone marrow. The PCR made use of 60 Vbeta and 13 Jbeta primers. Clones were sequenced by immunoSEQ multiplex PCR, and TCRdb holds only the in-frame ones, with some missing. The sample consists of around 110,000 clones, 80% to 85% of them appearing once. On this clone itself: One end of the junction is discordant with germline, which a read error may explain.

The CDR3 is made up of 13 amino acids. Germline V CDR1 and CDR2: LNHDA, SQIVND (reference sequence). This clonotype originated in a woman aged 30 to 39 in good health and CMV-seronegative. The sample taken for sequencing was PBMCs. The chain employs TRBV19 and TRBJ2-5; D perhaps matches TRBD1 (6 bases). CDR3 amino acids: CASTTQGQGTQYF. As DNA, the CDR3 is TGTGCCAGTACCACTCAGGGACAAGGGACCCAGTACTTC.